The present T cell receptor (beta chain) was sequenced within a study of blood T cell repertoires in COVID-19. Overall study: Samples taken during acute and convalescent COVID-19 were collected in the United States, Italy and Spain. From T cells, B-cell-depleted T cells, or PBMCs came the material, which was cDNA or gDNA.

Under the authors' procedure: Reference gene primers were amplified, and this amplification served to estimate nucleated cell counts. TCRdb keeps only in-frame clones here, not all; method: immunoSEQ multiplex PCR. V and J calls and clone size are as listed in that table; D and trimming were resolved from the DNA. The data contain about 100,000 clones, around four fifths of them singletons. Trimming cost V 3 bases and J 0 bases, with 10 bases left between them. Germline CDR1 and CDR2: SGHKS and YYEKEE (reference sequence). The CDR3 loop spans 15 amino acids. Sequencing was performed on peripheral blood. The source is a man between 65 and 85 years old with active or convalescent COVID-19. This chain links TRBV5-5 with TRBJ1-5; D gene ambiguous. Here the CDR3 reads CASSWESYSNQPQHF. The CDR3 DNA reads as TGTGCCAGCAGCTGGGAGAGTTATAGCAATCAGCCCCAGCATTTT.